These T cell receptor beta chains were read from a single sample in a study of prognosis after radiotherapy for stage I lung cancer. TCRdb reprocessed the multiplex PCR reads with MiXCR, giving one entry per CDR3 protein. The top ten clones hold around a quarter of a sample with approximately 16,000 distinct CDR3 sequences, 31% of them seen once. Sequenced here: PBMCs, sampled before or after stereotactic body radiation therapy (not recorded which). These receptors originate from a donor over 45 with non-small cell lung cancer. Both conserved end residues are part of each CDR3. The order of the fields is V gene, CDR3 protein.

>TRBV20-1
CSASLGGIMNTEAFF
>TRBV27
CASSRTGLGVPNEQFF
>TRBV27
CASSFRSGTGGSYGYTF
>TRBV18
CASSPRRGTGANVLTF
>TRBV2
CASRAAGSTDTQYF
>TRBV6-1
CASSRVRPEYGNTIYF
>TRBV19
CASLTNAGTGRFGYTF
>TRBV5-1
CASSLGLLNTEAFF
>TRBV11-2
CASSATGTEKLFF
>TRBV19
CASSISDWLDGRGADTQYF
>TRBV5-1
CASSFQGARGTEAFF
>TRBV12-3/TRBV12-4
CASSYQVATDTQYF
>TRBV20-1
CSASQGTNTEAFF
>TRBV27
CASSFDGTYQPQHF
>TRBV6-4
CASSEGTGGQETQYF
>TRBV28
CASSFTLDRVLSYEQYF
>TRBV12-3/TRBV12-4
CASSFSGANEKLFF
>TRBV3-1
CASSQTASDEKLFF
>TRBV19
CASSIVAGAPNDQSF
>TRBV20-1
CSARDFGRDYEQYF
>TRBV18
CASSPYSEFCGANVLTF
>TRBV6-4
CGSPTDNTDTQYF
>TRBV20-1
CSANKAVSNYGYTF
>TRBV7-9
CASLGGNTEAFF
>TRBV7-9
CASSFGEGEAFF
>TRBV20-1
CSARAPSDTGELFF
>TRBV6-1
CATNGGQGGNEQFF
>TRBV28
CASSPRVADTQYF
>TRBV30
CAWSDRGLTNEKLFF
>TRBV10-1
CASSDGGDDEQYF
>TRBV6-2/TRBV6-3
CASSYVGTGASEQYF
>TRBV7-2
CASSLVSGTGELFF
>TRBV28
CASSFVPSGNQPQHF
>TRBV9
CASSGGGSNYGYTF
>TRBV28
CASSFARQGTGDTQYF
>TRBV7-8
CESSLDETGTNEQYF
>TRBV28
CASSPTQGAHYGYTF
>TRBV2
CASSPWGDTDLEKLFF
>TRBV30
CAWSEAGAGANVLTF